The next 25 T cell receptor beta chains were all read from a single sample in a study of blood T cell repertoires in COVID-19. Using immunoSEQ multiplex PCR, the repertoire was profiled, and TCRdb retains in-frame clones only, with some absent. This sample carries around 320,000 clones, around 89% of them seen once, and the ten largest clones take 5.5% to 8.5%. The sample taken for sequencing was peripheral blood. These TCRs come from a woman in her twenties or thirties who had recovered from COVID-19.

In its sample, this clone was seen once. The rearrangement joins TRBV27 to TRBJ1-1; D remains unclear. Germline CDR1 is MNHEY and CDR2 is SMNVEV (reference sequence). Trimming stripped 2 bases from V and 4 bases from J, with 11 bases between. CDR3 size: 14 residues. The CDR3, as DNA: TGTGCCAGCAGTTTAACGAGGGTGGGCACTGAAGCTTTCTTT. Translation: CASSLTRVGTEAFF.

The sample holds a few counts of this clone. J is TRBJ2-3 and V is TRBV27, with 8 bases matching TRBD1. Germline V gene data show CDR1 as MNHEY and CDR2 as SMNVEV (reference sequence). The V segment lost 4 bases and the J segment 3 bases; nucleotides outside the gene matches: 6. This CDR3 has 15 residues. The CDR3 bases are TGTGCCAGCAGTTCCGGGACAGGATTTACAGATACGCAGTATTTT. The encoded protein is CASSSGTGFTDTQYF.

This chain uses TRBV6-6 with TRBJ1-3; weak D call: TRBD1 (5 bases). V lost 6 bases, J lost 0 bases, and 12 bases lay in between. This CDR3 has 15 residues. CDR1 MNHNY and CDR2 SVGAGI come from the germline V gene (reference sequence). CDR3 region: CASSPGTSSGNTIYF. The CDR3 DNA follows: TGTGCCAGCAGCCCCGGGACTAGCTCTGGAAACACCATATATTTT.

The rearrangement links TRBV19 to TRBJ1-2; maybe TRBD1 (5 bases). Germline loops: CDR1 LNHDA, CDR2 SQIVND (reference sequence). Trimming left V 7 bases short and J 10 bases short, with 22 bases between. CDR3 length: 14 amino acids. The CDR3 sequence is CASTAFWEDTDYTF. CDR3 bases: TGTGCCAGTACCGCTTTTTGGGAGGACACGGACTACACCTTC.

This chain's CDR3 is CASSPRPGEQFF. DNA for the CDR3: TGTGCCAGCAGTCCCAGACCAGGGGAGCAGTTCTTC. The chain joins TRBV28 to TRBJ2-1; D is perhaps TRBD1 (5 bases). Germline lookup yields CDR1 MDHEN and CDR2 SYDVKM. The CDR3 is 12 amino acids. V gave up 5 bases and J gave up 10 bases, with 12 bases separating them.

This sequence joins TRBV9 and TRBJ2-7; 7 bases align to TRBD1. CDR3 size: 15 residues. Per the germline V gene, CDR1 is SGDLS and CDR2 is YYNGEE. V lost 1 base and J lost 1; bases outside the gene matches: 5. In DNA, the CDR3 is TGTGCCAGCAGCGTAAAACCGGGACAGTCCTACGAGCAGTACTTC. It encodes CASSVKPGQSYEQYF.

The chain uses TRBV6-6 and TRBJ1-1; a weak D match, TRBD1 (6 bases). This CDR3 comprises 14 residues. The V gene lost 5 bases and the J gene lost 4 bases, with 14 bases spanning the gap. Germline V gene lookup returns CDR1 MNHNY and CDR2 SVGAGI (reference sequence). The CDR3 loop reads CASSPGQWATEAFF. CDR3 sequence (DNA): TGTGCCAGCAGTCCTGGACAGTGGGCCACTGAAGCTTTCTTT.

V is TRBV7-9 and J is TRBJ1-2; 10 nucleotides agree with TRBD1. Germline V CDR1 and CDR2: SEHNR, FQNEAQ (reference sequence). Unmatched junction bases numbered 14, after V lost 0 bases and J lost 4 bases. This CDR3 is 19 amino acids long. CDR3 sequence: CASSLARHMGTGESYGYTF. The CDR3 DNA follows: TGTGCCAGCAGCTTAGCGCGTCATATGGGGACAGGGGAATCCTATGGCTACACCTTC.

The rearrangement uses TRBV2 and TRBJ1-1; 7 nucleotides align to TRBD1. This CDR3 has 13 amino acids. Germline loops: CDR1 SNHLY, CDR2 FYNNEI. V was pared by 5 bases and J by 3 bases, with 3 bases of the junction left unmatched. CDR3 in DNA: TGTGCCAGCAGTACCAGGGGGGACACTGAAGCTTTCTTT. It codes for CASSTRGDTEAFF.

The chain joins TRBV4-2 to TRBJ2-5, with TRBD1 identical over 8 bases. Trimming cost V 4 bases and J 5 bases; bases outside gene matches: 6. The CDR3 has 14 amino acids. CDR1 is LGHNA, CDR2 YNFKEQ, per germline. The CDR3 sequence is CASSRPDRGETQYF. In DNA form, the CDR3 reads TGTGCCAGCAGCCGACCCGACAGGGGTGAGACCCAGTACTTC.

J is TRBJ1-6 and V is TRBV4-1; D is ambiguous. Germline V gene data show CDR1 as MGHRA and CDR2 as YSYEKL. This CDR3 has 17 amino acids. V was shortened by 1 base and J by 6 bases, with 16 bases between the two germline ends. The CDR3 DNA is TGCGCCAGCAGCCAAGTTGGTCGGGGTGTAGGTAATTCACCCCTCCACTTT. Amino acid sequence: CASSQVGRGVGNSPLHF.

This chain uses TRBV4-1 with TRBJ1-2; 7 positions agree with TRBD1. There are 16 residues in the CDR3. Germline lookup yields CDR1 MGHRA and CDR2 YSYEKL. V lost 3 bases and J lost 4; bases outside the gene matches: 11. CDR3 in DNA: TGCGCCAGCAGCCAGGGGGACAGTTTCGCTGGCTATGGCTACACCTTC. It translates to CASSQGDSFAGYGYTF.

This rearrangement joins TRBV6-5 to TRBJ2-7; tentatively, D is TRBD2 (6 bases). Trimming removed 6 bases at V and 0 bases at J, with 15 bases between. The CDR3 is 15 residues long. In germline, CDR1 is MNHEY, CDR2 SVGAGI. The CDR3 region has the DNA TGTGCCAGCAGGGGGGACTTCCGGAGCTCCTACGAGCAGTACTTC. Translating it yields CASRGDFRSSYEQYF.

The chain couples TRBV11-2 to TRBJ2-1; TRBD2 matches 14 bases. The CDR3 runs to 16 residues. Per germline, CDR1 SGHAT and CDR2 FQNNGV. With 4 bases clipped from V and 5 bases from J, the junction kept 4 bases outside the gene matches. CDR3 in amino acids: CASSWTSGGNHNEQFF. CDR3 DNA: TGTGCCAGCAGCTGGACTAGCGGGGGGAATCACAATGAGCAGTTCTTC.

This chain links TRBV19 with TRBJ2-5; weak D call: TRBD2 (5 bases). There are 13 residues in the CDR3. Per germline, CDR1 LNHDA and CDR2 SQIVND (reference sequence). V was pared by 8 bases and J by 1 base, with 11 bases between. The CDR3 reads CASRSGTQETQYF. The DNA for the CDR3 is TGTGCCAGTCGAAGCGGTACCCAAGAGACCCAGTACTTC.

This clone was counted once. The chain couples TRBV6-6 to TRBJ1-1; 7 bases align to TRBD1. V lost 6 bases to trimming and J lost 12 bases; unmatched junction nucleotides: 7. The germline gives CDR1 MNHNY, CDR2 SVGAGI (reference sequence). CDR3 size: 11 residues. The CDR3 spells CASSPDRRSFF. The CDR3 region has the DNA TGTGCCAGCAGCCCGGACAGGCGGTCTTTCTTT.

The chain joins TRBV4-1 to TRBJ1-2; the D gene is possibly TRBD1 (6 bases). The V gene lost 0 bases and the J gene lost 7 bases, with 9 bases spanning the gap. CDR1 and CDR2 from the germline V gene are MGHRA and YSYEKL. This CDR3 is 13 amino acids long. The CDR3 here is CASSQDTGFGYTF. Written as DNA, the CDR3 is TGCGCCAGCAGCCAAGATACAGGGTTTGGCTACACCTTC.

DNA of the CDR3: TGTGCCAGCAGCTCTCAATTTGACGGGGGGCTCAATGAGCAGTTCTTC. Translating gives CASSSQFDGGLNEQFF. The chain employs TRBV5-5 and TRBJ2-1; possible D gene TRBD2, 7 bases. The V end lost 3 bases, the J end lost 6 bases, and 19 bases lay between the germline ends. This CDR3 has 16 amino acids. Germline V CDR1 and CDR2: SGHKS, YYEKEE (reference sequence).

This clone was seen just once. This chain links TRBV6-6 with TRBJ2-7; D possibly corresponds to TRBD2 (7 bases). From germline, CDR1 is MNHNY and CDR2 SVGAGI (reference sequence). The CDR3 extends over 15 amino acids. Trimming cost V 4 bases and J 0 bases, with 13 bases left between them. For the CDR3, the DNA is TGTGCCAGCAGTTCCGCGGGGGCCTCCTCCTACGAGCAGTACTTC. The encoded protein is CASSSAGASSYEQYF.

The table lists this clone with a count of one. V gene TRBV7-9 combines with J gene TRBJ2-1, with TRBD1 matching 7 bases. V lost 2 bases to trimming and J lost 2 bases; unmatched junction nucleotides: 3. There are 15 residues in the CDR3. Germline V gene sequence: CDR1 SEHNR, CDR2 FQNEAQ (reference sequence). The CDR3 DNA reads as TGTGCCAGCAGCTTAACAGGGGACCCCTACAATGAGCAGTTCTTC. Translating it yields CASSLTGDPYNEQFF.

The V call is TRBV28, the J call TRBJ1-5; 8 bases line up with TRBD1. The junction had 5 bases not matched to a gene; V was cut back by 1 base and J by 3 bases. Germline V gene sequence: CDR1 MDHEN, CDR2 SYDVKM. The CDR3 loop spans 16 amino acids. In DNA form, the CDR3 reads TGTGCCAGCAGTTTATTCAGGGGGCGAGACAATCAGCCCCAGCATTTT. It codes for CASSLFRGRDNQPQHF.

The CDR3 DNA follows: TGTGCCAGCCTTACGACAGGACAACTGAACACTGAAGCTTTCTTT. It is translated as CASLTTGQLNTEAFF. The V gene is TRBV28, the J gene TRBJ1-1, with a tentative D call TRBD1 (6 bases). V dropped 8 bases and J dropped 0 bases, with 16 bases sitting between them. Per the germline V gene, CDR1 is MDHEN and CDR2 is SYDVKM. The CDR3 length is 15 residues. The full variable domain, completed using reference TRBV28 and TRBJ1-1, is DVKVTQSSRYLVKRTGEKVFLECVQDMDHENMFWYRQDPGLGLRLIYFSYDVKMKEKGDIPEGYSVSREKKERFSLILESASTNQTSMYLCASLTTGQLNTEAFFGQGTRLTVV.

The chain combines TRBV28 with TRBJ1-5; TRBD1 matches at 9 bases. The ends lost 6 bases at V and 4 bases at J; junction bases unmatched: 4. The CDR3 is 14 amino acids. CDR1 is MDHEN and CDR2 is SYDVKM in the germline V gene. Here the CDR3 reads CASSLDRGNQPQHF. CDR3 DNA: TGTGCCAGCAGCCTGGACAGGGGAAATCAGCCCCAGCATTTT.

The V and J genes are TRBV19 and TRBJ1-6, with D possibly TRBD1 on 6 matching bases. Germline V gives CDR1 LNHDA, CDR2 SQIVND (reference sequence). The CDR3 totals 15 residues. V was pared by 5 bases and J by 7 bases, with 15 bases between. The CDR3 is CASSVQGKENSPLHF. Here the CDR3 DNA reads TGTGCCAGTAGTGTTCAGGGGAAGGAGAATTCACCCCTCCACTTT.

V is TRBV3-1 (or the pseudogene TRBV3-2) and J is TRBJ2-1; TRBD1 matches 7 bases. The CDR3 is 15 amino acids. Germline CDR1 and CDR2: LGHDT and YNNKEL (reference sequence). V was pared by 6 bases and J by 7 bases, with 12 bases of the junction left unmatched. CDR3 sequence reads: CASRTGESPRNEQFF. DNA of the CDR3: TGTGCCAGCAGAACAGGGGAATCCCCCCGGAATGAGCAGTTCTTC.